A single sample gave rise to the 10 T cell receptor beta chains below, sequenced in a study of CD8+ T cells in alopecia areata. Sequencing relied on a cDNA template that was reverse transcribed from extracted RNA. Only in-frame clones appear in the TCRdb table, and some are missing; sequencing was by immunoSEQ multiplex PCR. Among about 180,000 clones, just under 60% were seen once, and the ten largest hold 14% to 15%. The material was CD4+ T cells sorted from blood, obtained at week 0. The receptor source for this set is a human donor with alopecia areata.

The rearrangement links TRBV6-5 to TRBJ1-1; 12 positions agree with TRBD1. The CDR3 loop spans 15 amino acids. Per the germline V gene, CDR1 is MNHEY and CDR2 is SVGAGI. V shed 5 bases and J 6 bases; nucleotides not matched to a gene: 7. Here the CDR3 reads CASSTGTGGVAEAFF. CDR3 nucleotides: TGTGCCAGCAGTACCGGGACAGGGGGCGTCGCTGAAGCTTTCTTT.

The chain has TRBV7-3 and TRBJ1-2; D remains ambiguous. Trimming cost V 3 bases and J 7 bases, with 18 bases left between them. The CDR3 loop spans 15 amino acids. Germline CDR1 is SGHTA and CDR2 is FQGTGA. The CDR3 loop is CASSFSPAPGGGYTF. In nucleotides, the CDR3 is TGTGCCAGCAGCTTTTCCCCGGCCCCGGGAGGTGGCTACACCTTC.

The chain has TRBV29-1 and TRBJ2-7; no reliable D call. Germline V gene lookup returns CDR1 SQVTM and CDR2 ANQGSEA. This CDR3 is 12 amino acids long. Trimming took 4 bases from V and 2 from J, leaving 9 bases between them. The CDR3 sequence: CSVAADTYEQYF. The CDR3 region has the DNA TGCAGCGTTGCGGCTGATACCTACGAGCAGTACTTC.

V and J are TRBV29-1 and TRBJ1-1; no clear D. The germline V gene has CDR1 SQVTM and CDR2 ANQGSEA. The CDR3 runs to 11 residues. V was shortened by 7 bases and J by 9 bases, with 15 bases between the two germline ends. The CDR3 region is CSGDPPGQAFF. CDR3 in DNA: TGCAGCGGTGACCCCCCCGGTCAAGCTTTCTTT.

V gene TRBV4-2 combines with J gene TRBJ1-3; perhaps TRBD1 as D (5 bases). The CDR3 spans 17 residues. Between the trimmed V and J ends, which lost 3 bases and 0 bases, there was a span of 15 bases. CDR1 and CDR2 from the germline V gene are LGHNA and YNFKEQ. CDR3 in amino acids: CASSQERGPSSGNTIYF. The CDR3 nucleotides are TGTGCCAGCAGCCAGGAGCGGGGACCGAGCTCTGGAAACACCATATATTTT.

The rearrangement links TRBV29-1 to TRBJ2-5; 12 nucleotides match TRBD2. Trimming removed 1 base from V and 4 bases from J; junction bases left unmatched: 1. The germline V gene has CDR1 SQVTM and CDR2 ANQGSEA. The CDR3 has 14 residues. DNA for the CDR3: TGCAGCGTTGAAGGGACTAGCGGGGTAGAGACCCAGTACTTC. Its translation is CSVEGTSGVETQYF.

To note about this clone: The same CDR3 also results from other DNA sequences found in this sample. The chain carries TRBV7-3 and TRBJ1-1; no clear D gene. CDR1 SGHTA and CDR2 FQGTGA come from the germline V gene. V lost 0 bases and J lost 1, with 3 bases in between. CDR3 length: 13 amino acids. CDR3 residues: CASSLTGNTEAFF. For the CDR3, the DNA is TGTGCCAGCAGCTTAACCGGGAACACTGAAGCTTTCTTT.

This clone has more than one count but fewer than ten. The chain joins TRBV7-9 to TRBJ1-6; maybe TRBD1 (6 bases). Trimming removed 5 bases at V and 0 bases at J, with 14 bases between. Germline V gene lookup returns CDR1 SEHNR and CDR2 FQNEAQ (reference sequence). The CDR3 contains 17 residues. The DNA of the CDR3 is TGTGCCAGCAGCCCGGGGGCCGCGAGCTCCTATAATTCACCCCTCCACTTT. Protein: CASSPGAASSYNSPLHF. Complete variable domain (other parts from reference TRBV7-9 and TRBJ1-6): DTGVSQNPRHKITKRGQNVTFRCDPISEHNRLYWYRQTLGQGPEFLTYFQNEAQLEKSRLLSDRFSAERPKGSFSTLEIQRTEQGDSAMYLCASSPGAASSYNSPLHFGNGTRLTVT.

This chain connects TRBV29-1 to TRBJ2-6; D not resolved. The CDR3 spans 17 residues. Germline V gene sequence: CDR1 SQVTM, CDR2 ANQGSEA. The V end lost 2 bases, the J end lost 0 bases, and 14 bases lay between the germline ends. The CDR3 protein is CSVESRGRSSGANVLTF. The DNA for the CDR3 is TGCAGCGTTGAAAGCCGCGGCCGTAGCTCTGGGGCCAACGTCCTGACTTTC.

This clone was counted a few times. This sequence joins TRBV29-1 and TRBJ2-1, with a tentative D call TRBD1 (5 bases). CDR3 length equals 14 residues. V lost 5 bases and J lost 4, with 15 bases in between. Germline V gene data show CDR1 as SQVTM and CDR2 as ANQGSEA. CDR3 DNA: TGCAGCGTTAGTGACAGAGCATTTTACAATGAGCAGTTCTTC. Translated: CSVSDRAFYNEQFF.